Below are 9 T cell receptor beta chains sequenced from a single sample in a study of shared clonotypes between healthy human individuals. Data came from immunoSEQ multiplex PCR; TCRdb stores just in-frame clones and leaves some out. The table has a few hundred thousand clones, approximately 65% seen once. The source material was memory CD4+ T cells sorted from blood. Subset specified: CD45RA-negative fraction. The source is a man aged 30 to 45 in good health.

The CDR3 region is CASRGGAQESNQPQHF. In DNA form, the CDR3 reads TGTGCCAGCAGGGGGGGGGCCCAGGAGAGCAATCAGCCCCAGCATTTT. The chain joins TRBV27 to TRBJ1-5, with D perhaps TRBD1 (6 bases). The V end was cut by 6 bases, the J end by 1 base, with 16 bases between. The CDR3 spans 16 residues. Germline V gives CDR1 MNHEY, CDR2 SMNVEV (reference sequence).

As to this clone: A much larger clone differs from this one at a single base, so this may be a read error. The V and J genes are TRBV28 and TRBJ1-1; D is ambiguous. V was trimmed by 1 base and J by 1 base, leaving 4 bases between them. CDR3 length: 13 amino acids. CDR1 and CDR2 from the germline V gene are MDHEN and SYDVKM. This CDR3 is CASSLLGNTEAFF. CDR3 sequence (DNA): TGTGCCAGCAGTTTATTAGGGAACACTGAAGCTTTCTTT.

The chain couples TRBV7-2 to TRBJ2-1; TRBD2 might be the D (5 bases). Per germline, CDR1 SGHTA and CDR2 FQGNSA. The CDR3 length is 13 residues. The V end lost 4 bases, the J end lost 8 bases, and 12 bases lay between the germline ends. CDR3 amino acids: CASSSGLEDEQFF. CDR3 in DNA: TGTGCCAGCAGCTCAGGACTGGAGGATGAGCAGTTCTTC.

V is TRBV9 and J is TRBJ2-7, with 9 bases fitting TRBD1. The V gene end was trimmed by 0 bases and the J gene end by 6 bases; junction bases not matched to a gene: 7. Looked up from germline, CDR1 is SGDLS and CDR2 is YYNGEE. This CDR3 has 15 residues. The CDR3 is CASSVVGQGTGEQYF. The CDR3 DNA reads TGTGCCAGCAGCGTAGTTGGACAGGGGACAGGCGAGCAGTACTTC.

This chain uses TRBV9 with TRBJ1-3, with TRBD1 as a possible D gene (5 bases). Trimming removed 5 bases from V and 3 bases from J, with 15 bases in between. The CDR3 extends over 15 amino acids. The germline CDR1 and CDR2 sequences are SGDLS and YYNGEE. In nucleotides, the CDR3 is TGTGCCAGCAGTTTTCATTCGGGGGTTGGAAACACCATATATTTT. Amino acids: CASSFHSGVGNTIYF.

The V and J genes are TRBV5-1 and TRBJ2-2; no clear D. From germline, CDR1 is SGHRS and CDR2 YFSETQ. Trimming stripped 0 bases from V and 1 base from J, with 4 bases between. The CDR3 loop spans 14 amino acids. The CDR3 loop reads CASSLEGNTGELFF. For the CDR3, the DNA is TGCGCCAGCAGCTTGGAGGGGAACACCGGGGAGCTGTTTTTT.

V usage is TRBV7-9 and J usage is TRBJ1-5; D unclear. This CDR3 is 14 amino acids long. From germline, CDR1 is SEHNR and CDR2 FQNEAQ (reference sequence). V lost 3 bases, J lost 7 bases, and 13 bases lay in between. DNA of the CDR3: TGTGCCAGCAGCTTCTGGAGGGAGCGGCAGCCCCAGCATTTT. It codes for CASSFWRERQPQHF.

CDR3 sequence: CAISDAGTSLEQYF. For the CDR3, the DNA is TGTGCCATCAGTGATGCCGGGACGTCACTCGAGCAGTACTTC. The chain employs TRBV10-3 and TRBJ2-7; D is tentatively TRBD1 or TRBD2 (5 bases each). V was pared by 3 bases and J by 6 bases, with 15 bases between. Germline CDR1 ENHRY, CDR2 SYGVKD. The CDR3 totals 14 residues.

This chain connects TRBV29-1 to TRBJ2-5, with TRBD2 identical over 7 bases. V lost 5 bases and J lost 2; bases outside the gene matches: 11. This CDR3 has 15 amino acids. Germline V CDR1 and CDR2: SQVTM, ANQGSEA. As DNA, the CDR3 is TGCAGCGTTTATCCTAGCGGTTCCTTTCAAGAGACCCAGTACTTC. It codes for CSVYPSGSFQETQYF.